Listed here are 7 T cell receptor beta chains from one sample, sequenced in a study of response to subunit inactivated influenza vaccine (dated by TCRdb to 2016 to 2019). The library was obtained by RT-PCR. Sequencing was carried out with an Illumina HiSeq 2500. TCRdb trimmed public reads at Q25 via fastp, called clones via MiXCR and kept in-frame beta chains. Entries are consolidated by CDR3 protein sequence, retaining the most common genes and DNA. This sample is represented by some 800,000 distinct CDR3 sequences; approximately 22% of them were singletons. The ten largest clones capture roughly a tenth of the sample. The sequencing here drew on PBMCs from blood, taken 5 days after vaccination. The receptors derive from a man between 50 and 59 years old who received an inactivated influenza vaccine. Donor details come from another sample of the same person, matched by shared clones.

The table lists this clonotype with a few counts. V usage is TRBV4-3 and J usage is TRBJ2-2; no definite D call. V was trimmed by 0 bases and J by 4 bases, leaving 18 bases between them. Germline-derived CDR1 and CDR2 are LGHNA and YSLEER. This CDR3 comprises 18 residues. The CDR3 nucleotides read TGCGCCAGCAGCCAAGATGGTATTCAGGTGTTTGGCACCGGGGAGCTGTTTTTT. It codes for CASSQDGIQVFGTGELFF.

The genes are TRBV2 and TRBJ1-1; TRBD1 agrees at 8 bases. Germline loops: CDR1 SNHLY, CDR2 FYNNEI. The CDR3 has 13 residues. J lost 10 bases, V lost 4 bases, and 8 bases had no gene match. The CDR3 loop reads CASSGELTGVAFF. The DNA for the CDR3 is TGTGCCAGCAGTGGGGAGTTGACAGGGGTAGCTTTCTTT. Filled out from reference TRBV2 and TRBJ1-1, the complete variable domain reads EPEVTQTPSHQVTQMGQEVILRCVPISNHLYFYWYRQILGQKVEFLVSFYNNEISEKSEIFDDQFSVERPDGSNFTLKIRSTKLEDSAMYFCASSGELTGVAFFGQGTRLTVV.

This sequence joins TRBV28 and TRBJ2-2, with D hard to call. Germline V gives CDR1 MDHEN, CDR2 SYDVKM. V lost 5 bases and J 1 base, leaving 11 bases between the germline ends. CDR3 size: 15 residues. The CDR3 sequence is CASSGRLMNTGELFF. In DNA, the CDR3 is TGTGCCAGCAGTGGACGACTTATGAACACCGGGGAGCTGTTTTTT.

This clonotype has at least ten counts. The CDR3 loop reads CSASEMSYEQYF. The CDR3 DNA sequence: TGCAGTGCTAGTGAAATGAGCTACGAGCAGTACTTC. The rearrangement links TRBV20-1 to TRBJ2-7; D not certain. The CDR3 extends over 12 amino acids. The ends were cut back, 3 bases at V and 3 bases at J, with 9 bases in the middle. CDR1 is DFQATT and CDR2 is SNEGSKA in the germline V gene (reference sequence).

This clonotype was seen a handful of times. The V call is TRBV21-1, the J call TRBJ2-4; the table assigns TRBD2, which was not confirmed against the DNA. TRBV21-1 is a pseudogene. The CDR3 contains 19 residues. CDR3 DNA: TGTGCCAGCAGCAAAGCGCTTTGGGGGGGACTACTAGCCAAAAACATTCAGTACTTC. Residues: CASSKALWGGLLAKNIQYF.

This clonotype came up a few times. The CDR3 DNA sequence: TGTGCCAGCAGCTTAACCTATGGGACAGGGGGAGTTGGCTACACCTTC. As protein: CASSLTYGTGGVGYTF. The chain recombines TRBV7-3 with TRBJ1-2, with 11 positions matching TRBD1. V lost 0 bases, J lost 7 bases, and 7 bases stayed unmatched. The CDR3 is 16 residues long. The germline V gene has CDR1 SGHTA and CDR2 FQGTGA.

The chain carries TRBV9 and TRBJ2-2; 9 nucleotides agree with TRBD1. V gave up 2 bases and J gave up 3 bases; unmatched junction bases: 8. From germline, CDR1 is SGDLS and CDR2 YYNGEE. The CDR3 is 17 amino acids. The DNA for the CDR3 is TGTGCCAGCAGCGTTCGACGACAGGGGGGGGACACCGGGGAGCTGTTTTTT. Protein product: CASSVRRQGGDTGELFF.